One and the same sample provided the 10 T cell receptor beta chains below, sequenced in a study of T cell clonality in common variable immunodeficiency (dated by TCRdb to about 2015). To prepare the library, the immunoSEQ multiplex PCR assay was applied. TCRdb took over this immuneACCESS table, retaining in-frame rearrangements with V and J assigned. Such tables are incomplete; in checked studies, under half of the missing clones stem from an unresolved V gene, and the remainder is unexplained. In this sample, under 45,000 clones appear, none counted once only. Together, the top ten hold around 3.3% of the sample. The specimen sequenced was peripheral blood mononuclear cells. The receptors originated from a person between 18 and 70 years old in good health.

This clone was seen ten or more times. The read falls 3 residues short of the CDR3 end, and the missing part is taken from the germline J gene. The chain recombines TRBV29-1 with TRBJ2-2; D perhaps matches TRBD1 (7 bases). Germline V lookup: CDR1 SQVTM, CDR2 ANQGSEA. The CDR3 has 14 residues. CDR3 DNA (partial): TGCAGCGTTGTGGGGGGACAGTTTAATGAAAAG. It codes for CSVVGGQFNEK. The whole CDR3 protein is CSVVGGQFNEKLFF.

The sample holds many counts of this clone. Read data end 3 residues before the CDR3 end; the end is taken from the germline J gene. The chain recombines TRBV6-2 or TRBV6-3 with TRBJ2-3; TRBD2 is a possible D gene (6 bases). V was trimmed by 8 bases and J by 2 bases, leaving 17 bases between them. The CDR3 loop spans 15 amino acids. The germline gives CDR1 MNHEY, CDR2 SVGEGT. The CDR3 spells CASPKGAGNTDTQYF. The covered CDR3 bases are TGTGCCAGCCCCAAAGGGGCGGGGAACACAGATACG.

This clone appeared many times. The read gets to within 3 residues of the CDR3 end, and the germline J gene fills in the rest. The chain uses TRBV10-3 and TRBJ1-1; no clear D. The CDR3 extends over 13 amino acids. Trimming stripped 4 bases from V and 5 bases from J, with 11 bases between. The germline CDR1 and CDR2 sequences are ENHRY and SYGVKD. Incomplete CDR3 DNA: TGTGCCATCAGTGTTAGCGAGGGTACTGAA. Translating it yields CAISVSEGTE. The full CDR3 reads CAISVSEGTEAFF.

In its sample, this clone was seen many times. The DNA ends 3 residues before the CDR3 does, and the rest of the CDR3 is filled in from the germline J gene. The rearrangement uses TRBV20-1 and TRBJ2-7; 7 positions agree with TRBD1. After removal of 5 bases from V and 0 bases from J, the junction contained 7 bases not matched to a gene. This CDR3 contains 14 residues. Germline V lookup: CDR1 DFQATT, CDR2 SNEGSKA (reference sequence). CDR3 bases read: TGCAGTGCTTTCGACAGGGTCAGCTCCTACGAG. Protein sequence: CSAFDRVSSYE. The full CDR3 protein reads CSAFDRVSSYEQYF.

Worth noting for this clone: The read finishes 3 residues shy of the CDR3 end, and the germline J gene is used to complete it. The J gene is TRBJ1-2, the V gene TRBV6-2 or TRBV6-3; the D is unclear. The CDR3 covers 13 residues. CDR1 MNHEY and CDR2 SVGEGT come from the germline V gene. Here the CDR3 reads CAGRASGPYDYTF. CDR3 DNA (partial): TGTGCCGGCCGCGCTAGCGGACCCTACGAC.

At least ten counts were recorded for this clone. The read ends 3 residues before the CDR3 terminus; that terminus is restored from the germline J gene. The genes are TRBV5-1 and TRBJ2-6; TRBD1 matches 7 bases. The junction had 7 bases not matched to a gene; V was cut back by 4 bases and J by 0 bases. This CDR3 is 17 amino acids long. Germline V gene sequence: CDR1 SGHRS, CDR2 YFSETQ. Here the CDR3 reads CASSVMGQTSGANVLTF. Incomplete CDR3 DNA: TGCGCCAGCAGCGTAATGGGACAGACCTCTGGGGCCAACGTC. The full variable domain, in which reference TRBV5-1 and TRBJ2-6 provide the parts outside the CDR3, is KAGVTQTPRYLIKTRGQQVTLSCSPISGHRSVSWYQQTPGQGLQFLFEYFSETQRNKGNFPGRFSGRQFSNSRSEMNVSTLELGDSALYLCASSVMGQTSGANVLTFGAGSRLTVL.

This clone has a count of ten or more. The read finishes 3 residues shy of the CDR3 end, and the germline J gene is used to complete it. The chain employs TRBV20-1 and TRBJ1-1, with a tentative D call TRBD1 (5 bases). CDR3 size: 14 residues. Germline V gives CDR1 DFQATT, CDR2 SNEGSKA (reference sequence). Trimming stripped 1 base from V and 5 bases from J, with 14 bases between. Here the CDR3 reads CSARAIGRGTEAFF. Partial CDR3 DNA: TGCAGTGCTAGAGCAATTGGGCGGGGGACTGAA.

This clone has at least ten counts. The sequenced fragment ends 3 residues before the CDR3 boundary, so the rest is inferred from the germline J gene. The chain couples TRBV5-1 to TRBJ2-1, with 10 bases identical to TRBD1. The CDR3 loop spans 15 amino acids. V lost 4 bases, J lost 6 bases, and 7 bases stayed unmatched. Germline V gene data show CDR1 as SGHRS and CDR2 as YFSETQ. CDR3 DNA, as far as it was read: TGCGCCAGCAGCCCCAGGACAGGGGGGATCAATGAG. Translation: CASSPRTGGINE. The CDR3, in full, reads CASSPRTGGINEQFF.

This clone was counted a few times. Read data end 3 residues before the CDR3 end; the end is taken from the germline J gene. The rearrangement uses TRBV7-2 and TRBJ2-5; D perhaps matches TRBD1 (6 bases). The V and J ends lost 0 bases and 5 bases respectively, with 10 bases between them. The germline V gene encodes CDR1 SGHTA and CDR2 FQGNSA. The CDR3 has 14 amino acids. The sequenced part of the CDR3 DNA is TGTGCCAGCAGCTTAGCCGGCACAGGGGAGACC. It yields the protein CASSLAGTGET. The entire CDR3 reads CASSLAGTGETQYF.

This clone has at least ten counts. The read is 3 residues too short to cover the CDR3 end, so that end is filled in from the germline J gene. The chain couples TRBV12-3 or TRBV12-4 to TRBJ2-1; 8 bases are shared with TRBD1. The CDR3 consists of 14 residues. The V gene end was trimmed by 7 bases and the J gene end by 4 bases; junction bases not matched to a gene: 6. CDR3 sequence: CASTGQGIYNEQFF. CDR3 DNA, as far as it was read: TGTGCCAGCACCGGACAGGGAATTTACAATGAG.